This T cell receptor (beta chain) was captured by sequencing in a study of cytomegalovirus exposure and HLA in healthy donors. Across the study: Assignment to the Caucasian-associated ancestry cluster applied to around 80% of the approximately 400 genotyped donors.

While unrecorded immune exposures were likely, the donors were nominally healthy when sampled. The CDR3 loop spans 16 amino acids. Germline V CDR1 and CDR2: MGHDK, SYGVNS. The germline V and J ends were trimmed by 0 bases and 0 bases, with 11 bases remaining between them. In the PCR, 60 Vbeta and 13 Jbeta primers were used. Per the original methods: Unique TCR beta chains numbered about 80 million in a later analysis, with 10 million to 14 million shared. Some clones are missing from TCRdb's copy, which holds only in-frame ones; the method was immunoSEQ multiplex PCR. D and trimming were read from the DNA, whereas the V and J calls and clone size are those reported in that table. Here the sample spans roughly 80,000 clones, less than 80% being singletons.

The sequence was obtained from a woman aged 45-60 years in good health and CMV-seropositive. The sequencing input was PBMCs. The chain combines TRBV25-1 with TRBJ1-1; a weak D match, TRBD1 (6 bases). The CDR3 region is CASSEYTTGLNTEAFF. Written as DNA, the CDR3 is TGTGCCAGCAGTGAATATACCACAGGGCTGAACACTGAAGCTTTCTTT.